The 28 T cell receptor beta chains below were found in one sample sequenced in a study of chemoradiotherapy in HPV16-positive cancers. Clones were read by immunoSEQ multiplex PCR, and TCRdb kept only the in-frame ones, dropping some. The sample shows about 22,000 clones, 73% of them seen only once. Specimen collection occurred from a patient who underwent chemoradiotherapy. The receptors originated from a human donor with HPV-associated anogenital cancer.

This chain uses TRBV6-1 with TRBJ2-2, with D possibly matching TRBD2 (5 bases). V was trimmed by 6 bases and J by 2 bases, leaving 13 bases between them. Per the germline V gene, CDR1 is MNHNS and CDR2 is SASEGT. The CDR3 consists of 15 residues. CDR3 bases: TGTGCCAGCAGCGTAAGCGGTCGTAACACCGGGGAGCTGTTTTTT. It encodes CASSVSGRNTGELFF.

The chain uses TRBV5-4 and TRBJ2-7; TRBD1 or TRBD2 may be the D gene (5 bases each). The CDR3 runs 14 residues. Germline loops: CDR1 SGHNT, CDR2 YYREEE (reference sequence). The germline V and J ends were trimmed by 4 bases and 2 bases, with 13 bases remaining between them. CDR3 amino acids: CASSTGTVPYEQYF. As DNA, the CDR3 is TGTGCCAGCAGCACCGGGACCGTACCCTACGAGCAGTACTTC.

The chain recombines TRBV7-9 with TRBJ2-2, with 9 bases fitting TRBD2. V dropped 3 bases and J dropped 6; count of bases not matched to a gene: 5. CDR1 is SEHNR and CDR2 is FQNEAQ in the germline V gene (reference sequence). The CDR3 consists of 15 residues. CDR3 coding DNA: TGTGCCAGCAGCTTCCCTAGCGGGATTGCCGGGGAGCTGTTTTTT. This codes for CASSFPSGIAGELFF.

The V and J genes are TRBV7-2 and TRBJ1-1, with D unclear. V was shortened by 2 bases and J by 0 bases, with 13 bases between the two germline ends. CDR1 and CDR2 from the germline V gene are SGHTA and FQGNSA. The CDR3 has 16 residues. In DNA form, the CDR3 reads TGTGCCAGCAGCTTAAAAGGCATTCGGATGAACACTGAAGCTTTCTTT. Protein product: CASSLKGIRMNTEAFF.

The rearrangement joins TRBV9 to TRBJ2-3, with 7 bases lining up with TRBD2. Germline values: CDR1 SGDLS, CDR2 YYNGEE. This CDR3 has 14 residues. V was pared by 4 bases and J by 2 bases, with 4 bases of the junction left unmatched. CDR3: CASSLSGTTDTQYF. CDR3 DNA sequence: TGTGCCAGCAGCCTCAGCGGGACCACAGATACGCAGTATTTT. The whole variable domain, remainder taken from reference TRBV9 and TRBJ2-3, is DSGVTQTPKHLITATGQRVTLRCSPRSGDLSVYWYQQSLDQGLQFLIQYYNGEERAKGNILERFSAQQFPDLHSELNLSSLELGDSALYFCASSLSGTTDTQYFGPGTRLTVL.

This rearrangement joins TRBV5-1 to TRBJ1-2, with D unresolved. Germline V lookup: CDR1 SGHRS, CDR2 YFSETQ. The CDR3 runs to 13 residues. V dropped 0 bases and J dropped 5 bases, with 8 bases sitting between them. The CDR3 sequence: CASSLDGFYGYTF. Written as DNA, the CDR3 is TGCGCCAGCAGCTTGGACGGTTTTTATGGCTACACCTTC. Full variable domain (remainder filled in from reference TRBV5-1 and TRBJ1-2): KAGVTQTPRYLIKTRGQQVTLSCSPISGHRSVSWYQQTPGQGLQFLFEYFSETQRNKGNFPGRFSGRQFSNSRSEMNVSTLELGDSALYLCASSLDGFYGYTFGSGTRLTVV.

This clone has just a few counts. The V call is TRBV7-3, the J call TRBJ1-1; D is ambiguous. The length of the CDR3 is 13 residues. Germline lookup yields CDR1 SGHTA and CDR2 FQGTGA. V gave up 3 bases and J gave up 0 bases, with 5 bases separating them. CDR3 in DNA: TGTGCCAGCAGCTTCCGGATGAACACTGAAGCTTTCTTT. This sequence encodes CASSFRMNTEAFF.

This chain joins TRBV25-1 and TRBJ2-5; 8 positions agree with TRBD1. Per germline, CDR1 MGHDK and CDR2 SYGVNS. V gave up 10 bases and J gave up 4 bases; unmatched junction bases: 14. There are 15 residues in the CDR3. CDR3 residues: CATRGIGTGSETQYF. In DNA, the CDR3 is TGTGCCACCAGAGGAATAGGGACAGGTTCAGAGACCCAGTACTTC.

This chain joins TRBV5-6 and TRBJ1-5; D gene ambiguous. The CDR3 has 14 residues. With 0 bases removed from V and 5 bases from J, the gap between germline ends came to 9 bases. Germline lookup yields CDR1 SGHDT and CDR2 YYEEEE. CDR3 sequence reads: CASSLGNIDQPQHF. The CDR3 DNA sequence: TGTGCCAGCAGCTTGGGGAACATTGATCAGCCCCAGCATTTT.

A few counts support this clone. DNA of the CDR3: TGTGCCAGCAGCCCCACTAGCGGGATTCAAGGGGAGCAGTACTTC. It translates to CASSPTSGIQGEQYF. The chain joins TRBV7-9 to TRBJ2-7; 10 bases agree with TRBD2. Germline lookup yields CDR1 SEHNR and CDR2 FQNEAQ (reference sequence). V shed 5 bases and J 7 bases; nucleotides not matched to a gene: 11. The CDR3 consists of 15 residues.

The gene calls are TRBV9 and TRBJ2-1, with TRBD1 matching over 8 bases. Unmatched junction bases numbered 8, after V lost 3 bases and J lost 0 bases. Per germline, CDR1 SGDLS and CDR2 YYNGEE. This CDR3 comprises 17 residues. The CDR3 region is CASSGRLTGGSYNEQFF. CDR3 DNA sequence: TGTGCCAGCAGCGGAAGATTAACAGGGGGCTCCTACAATGAGCAGTTCTTC.

CDR3 coding DNA: TGTGCCAGCAGCGCCACAAGAGAGCAGTACTTC. It is translated as CASSATREQYF. The chain uses TRBV7-8 and TRBJ2-7, with D uncertain. Germline V lookup: CDR1 SGHVS, CDR2 FQNEAQ. CDR3 length: 11 residues. Trimming cost V 5 bases and J 7 bases, with 9 bases left between them.

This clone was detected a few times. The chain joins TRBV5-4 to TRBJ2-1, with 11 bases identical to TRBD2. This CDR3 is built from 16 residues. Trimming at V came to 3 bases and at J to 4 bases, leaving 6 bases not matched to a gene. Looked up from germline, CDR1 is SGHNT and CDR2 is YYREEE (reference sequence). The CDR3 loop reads CASSSPTSGTYNEQFF. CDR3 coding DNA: TGTGCCAGCAGCTCACCGACTAGCGGGACGTACAATGAGCAGTTCTTC.

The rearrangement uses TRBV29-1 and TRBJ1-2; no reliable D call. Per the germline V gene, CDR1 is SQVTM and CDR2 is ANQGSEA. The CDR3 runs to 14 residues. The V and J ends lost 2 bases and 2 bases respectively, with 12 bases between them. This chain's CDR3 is CSVEIGPQNYGYTF. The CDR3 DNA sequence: TGCAGCGTTGAAATAGGTCCCCAGAACTATGGCTACACCTTC.

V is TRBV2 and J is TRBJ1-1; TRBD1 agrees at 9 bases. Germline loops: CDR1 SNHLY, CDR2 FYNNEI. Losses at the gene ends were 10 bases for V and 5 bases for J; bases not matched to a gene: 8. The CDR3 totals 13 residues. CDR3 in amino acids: CANTGTGSTEAFF. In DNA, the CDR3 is TGTGCCAACACCGGGACAGGGTCAACTGAAGCTTTCTTT.

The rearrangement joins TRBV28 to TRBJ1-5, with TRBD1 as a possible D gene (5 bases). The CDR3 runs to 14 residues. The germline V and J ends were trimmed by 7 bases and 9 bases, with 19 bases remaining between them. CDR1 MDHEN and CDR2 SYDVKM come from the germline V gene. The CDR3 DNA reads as TGTGCCAGCATGCGGGGGGGTACGGCGAGGCCCCAGCATTTT. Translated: CASMRGGTARPQHF.

The CDR3 nucleotides read TGTGCCACACGAAAAAGGGTTTACTCCTACGAGCAGTACTTC. Translated: CATRKRVYSYEQYF. This chain links TRBV14 with TRBJ2-7; D is uncertain. The V end lost 10 bases, the J end lost 0 bases, and 16 bases lay between the germline ends. CDR3 length: 14 residues. CDR1 and CDR2 (germline): SGHDN, FVKESK.

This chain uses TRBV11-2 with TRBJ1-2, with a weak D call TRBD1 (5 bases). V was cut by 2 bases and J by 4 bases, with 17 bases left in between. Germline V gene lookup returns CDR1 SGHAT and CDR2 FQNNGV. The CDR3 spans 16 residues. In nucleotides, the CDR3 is TGTGCCAGCAGCTTATCCTCGGGACTCCGGTCCTATGGCTACACCTTC. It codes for CASSLSSGLRSYGYTF. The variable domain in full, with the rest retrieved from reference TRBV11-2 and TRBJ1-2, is EAGVAQSPRYKIIEKRQSVAFWCNPISGHATLYWYQQILGQGPKLLIQFQNNGVVDDSQLPKDRFSAERLKGVDSTLKIQPAKLEDSAVYLCASSLSSGLRSYGYTFGSGTRLTVV.

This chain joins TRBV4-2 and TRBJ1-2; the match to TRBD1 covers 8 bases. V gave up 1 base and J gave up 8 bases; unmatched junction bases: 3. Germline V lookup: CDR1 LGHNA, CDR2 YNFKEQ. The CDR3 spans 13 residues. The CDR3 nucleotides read TGTGCCAGCAGCCAAGGGACAGGGACCGGCTACACCTTC. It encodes CASSQGTGTGYTF.

The CDR3 loop is CASSLITGYRDTEAFF. The CDR3, as DNA: TGTGCCAGCAGCTTAATTACAGGGTATCGGGACACTGAAGCTTTCTTT. The rearrangement uses TRBV5-6 and TRBJ1-1; D might be TRBD1 (6 bases). This CDR3 region has 16 residues. Germline V lookup: CDR1 SGHDT, CDR2 YYEEEE. With 2 bases removed from V and 3 bases from J, the gap between germline ends came to 17 bases. The full variable domain, with the rest looked up from reference TRBV5-6 and TRBJ1-1, is DAGVTQSPTHLIKTRGQQVTLRCSPKSGHDTVSWYQQALGQGPQFIFQYYEEEERQRGNFPDRFSGHQFPNYSSELNVNALLLGDSALYLCASSLITGYRDTEAFFGQGTRLTVV.

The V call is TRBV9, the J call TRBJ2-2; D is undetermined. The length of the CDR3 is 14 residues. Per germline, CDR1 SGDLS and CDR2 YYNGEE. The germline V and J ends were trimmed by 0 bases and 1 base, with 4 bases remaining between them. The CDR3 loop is CASSVERNTGELFF. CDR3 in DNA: TGTGCCAGCAGCGTAGAACGGAACACCGGGGAGCTGTTTTTT.

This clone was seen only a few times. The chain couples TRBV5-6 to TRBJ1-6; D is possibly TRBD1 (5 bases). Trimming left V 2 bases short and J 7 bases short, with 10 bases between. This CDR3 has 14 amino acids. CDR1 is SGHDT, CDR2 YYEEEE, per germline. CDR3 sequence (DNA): TGTGCCAGCAGCTTCCAGGGTCGGAATTCACCCCTCCACTTT. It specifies CASSFQGRNSPLHF.

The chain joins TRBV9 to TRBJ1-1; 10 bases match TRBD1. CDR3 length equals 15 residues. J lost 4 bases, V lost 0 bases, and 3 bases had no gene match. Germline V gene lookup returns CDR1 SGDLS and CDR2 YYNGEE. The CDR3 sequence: CASSVGGTGATEAFF. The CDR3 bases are TGTGCCAGCAGCGTAGGGGGGACAGGGGCCACTGAAGCTTTCTTT. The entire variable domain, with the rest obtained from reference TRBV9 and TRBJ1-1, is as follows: DSGVTQTPKHLITATGQRVTLRCSPRSGDLSVYWYQQSLDQGLQFLIQYYNGEERAKGNILERFSAQQFPDLHSELNLSSLELGDSALYFCASSVGGTGATEAFFGQGTRLTVV.

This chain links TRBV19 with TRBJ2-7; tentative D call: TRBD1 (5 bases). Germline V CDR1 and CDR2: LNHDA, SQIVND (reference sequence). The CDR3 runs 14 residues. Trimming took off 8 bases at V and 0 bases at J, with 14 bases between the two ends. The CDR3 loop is CASGQDISSYEQYF. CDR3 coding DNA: TGTGCCAGTGGACAAGACATAAGCTCCTACGAGCAGTACTTC.

CDR3 loop: CASSLPGGQGSDTQYF. In DNA, the CDR3 is TGTGCCAGCAGCCTCCCTGGAGGACAGGGGTCAGATACGCAGTATTTT. V usage is TRBV14 and J usage is TRBJ2-3; 9 bases are a match to TRBD1. The length of the CDR3 is 16 residues. The J segment lost 4 bases and the V segment lost 4 bases, leaving 9 bases of the junction unmatched. CDR1 SGHDN and CDR2 FVKESK come from the germline V gene.

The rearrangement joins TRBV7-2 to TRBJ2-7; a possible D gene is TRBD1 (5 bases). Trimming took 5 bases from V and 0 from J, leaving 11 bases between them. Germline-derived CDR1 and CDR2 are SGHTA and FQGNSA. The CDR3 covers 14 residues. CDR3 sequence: CASSHQGNSYEQYF. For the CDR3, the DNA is TGTGCCAGCAGCCACCAGGGTAACTCCTACGAGCAGTACTTC.

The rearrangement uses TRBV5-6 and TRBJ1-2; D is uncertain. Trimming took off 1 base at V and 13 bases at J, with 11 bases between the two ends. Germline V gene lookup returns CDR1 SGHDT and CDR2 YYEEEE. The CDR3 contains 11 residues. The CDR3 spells CASSLSLNPTF. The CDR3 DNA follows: TGTGCCAGCAGCTTGTCTCTCAACCCCACCTTC.

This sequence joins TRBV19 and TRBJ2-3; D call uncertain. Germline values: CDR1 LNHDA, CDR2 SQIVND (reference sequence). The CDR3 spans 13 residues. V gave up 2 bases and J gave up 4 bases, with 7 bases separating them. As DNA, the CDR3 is TGTGCCAGTAGTATACGAGAGTCAGATACGCAGTATTTT. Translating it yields CASSIRESDTQYF.